Listed here is a single T cell receptor beta chain. The V gene lost 1 base and the J gene lost 5 bases, with 8 bases spanning the gap. The CDR3 totals 14 residues. Germline-derived CDR1 and CDR2 are MNHEY and SVGAGI. Primers included in the PCR were 60 Vbeta and 13 Jbeta primers. Assay used: immunoSEQ multiplex PCR; TCRdb lists only in-frame clones, some missing. The table includes approximately 44,000 clones, around 85% detected once. This record comes from a study of cytomegalovirus exposure and HLA in healthy donors. V and J are TRBV6-5 and TRBJ2-2, with D perhaps matching TRBD1 (6 bases). The sample consisted of PBMCs. This clonotype was obtained from a man aged 45-65 years in good health and CMV-seronegative. The CDR3 spells CASSYYRVTGELFF. The CDR3 nucleotides are TGTGCCAGCAGTTACTACAGGGTTACCGGGGAGCTGTTTTTT.